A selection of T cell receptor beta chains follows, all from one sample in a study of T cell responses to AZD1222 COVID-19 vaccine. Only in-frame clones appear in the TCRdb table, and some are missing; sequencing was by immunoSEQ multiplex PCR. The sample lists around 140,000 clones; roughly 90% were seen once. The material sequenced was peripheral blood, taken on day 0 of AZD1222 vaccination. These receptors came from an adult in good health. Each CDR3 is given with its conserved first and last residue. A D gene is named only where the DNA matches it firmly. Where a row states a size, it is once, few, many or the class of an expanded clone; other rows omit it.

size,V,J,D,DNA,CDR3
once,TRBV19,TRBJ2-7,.,TGTGCCAGTAGTGGCAGGTTCACCGAGCAGTACTTC,CASSGRFTEQYF
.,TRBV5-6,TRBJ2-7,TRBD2,TGTGCCAGCAGCTTAGCGGGAGGGCCTAGCGAGCAGTACTTC,CASSLAGGPSEQYF
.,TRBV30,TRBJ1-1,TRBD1,TGTGCCTGGAGTGTACAGGGGGCGCATGGGACTGAAGCTTTCTTT,CAWSVQGAHGTEAFF
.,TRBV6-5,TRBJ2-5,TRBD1,TGTGCCAGCAGTTACTTAGGACAGGGGGCGACCCAGTACTTC,CASSYLGQGATQYF
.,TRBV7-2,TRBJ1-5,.,TGTGCCAGCAGCTTAGTTCGGTTGAATCAGCCCCAGCATTTT,CASSLVRLNQPQHF
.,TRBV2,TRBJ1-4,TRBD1,TGTGCCAGCAGTCCCCCGGGACAGGGGTGGGAAAAACTGTTTTTT,CASSPPGQGWEKLFF
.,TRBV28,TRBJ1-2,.,TGTGCCAGCAGCCCGGGACAAGCAGTTAACACCTTC,CASSPGQAVNTF
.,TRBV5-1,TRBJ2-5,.,TGCGCCAGCAGCTTGGTAGGCCAAGAGACCCAGTACTTC,CASSLVGQETQYF
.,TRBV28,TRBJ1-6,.,TGTGCCAGCTCAGACCGGGGGCTAATTCGGGCCCTCCACTTT,CASSDRGLIRALHF
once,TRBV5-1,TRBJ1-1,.,TGCGCCAGCAGCTTGGATGGAGGAAACACTGAAGCTTTCTTT,CASSLDGGNTEAFF
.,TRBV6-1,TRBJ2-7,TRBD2,TGTGCCAGCAGTGAAGTGGTCGGACTAGCGGGAAATTCCTACGAGCAGTACTTC,CASSEVVGLAGNSYEQYF
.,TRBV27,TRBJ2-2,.,TGTGCCACCCTCGGACTCACCGGGGAGCTGTTTTTT,CATLGLTGELFF
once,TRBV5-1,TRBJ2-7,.,TGCGCCAGCAGCTTGGTCGCTTCCTACGAGCAGTACTTC,CASSLVASYEQYF
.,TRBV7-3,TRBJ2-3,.,TGTGCCAGCAGCTTAACCAGGGCAGATACGCAGTATTTT,CASSLTRADTQYF
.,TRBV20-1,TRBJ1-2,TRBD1,TGCAGTGCTAGTCTCTCGGGACAGGGGCTGGGGGGCTATGGCTACACCTTC,CSASLSGQGLGGYGYTF
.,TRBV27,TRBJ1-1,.,TGTGCCAGCAGTAGGGGAGGAGGGGGAGCTTTCTTT,CASSRGGGGAFF
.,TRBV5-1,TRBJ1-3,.,TGCGCCAGCAGCTTGGGAGAAACTACTGGAAACACCATATATTTT,CASSLGETTGNTIYF
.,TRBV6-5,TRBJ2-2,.,TGTGCCAGCTTTGGCACCGGGGAGCTGTTTTTT,CASFGTGELFF
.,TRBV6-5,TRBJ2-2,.,TGTGCCAGCAGTTACGGGTCCGCGGACCACACCGGGGAGCTGTTTTTT,CASSYGSADHTGELFF
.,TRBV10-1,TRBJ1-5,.,TGCGCCAGCGGTGGACCACCGAGCAATCAGCCCCAGCATTTT,CASGGPPSNQPQHF
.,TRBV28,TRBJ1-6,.,TGTGCCATCAATAAGGGGGGCAGTAATTCACCCCTCCACTTT,CAINKGGSNSPLHF
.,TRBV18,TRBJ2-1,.,TGTGCCAGCTCACCACGTGGCGATGAGCAGTTCTTC,CASSPRGDEQFF
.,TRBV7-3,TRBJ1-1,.,TGTGCCAGCAGCTTACAGGGGAACACTGAAGCTTTCTTT,CASSLQGNTEAFF
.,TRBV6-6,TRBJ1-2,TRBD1,TGTGCCAGCAGTCCCCTTGGACAGGGGCTATATGGCTACACCTTC,CASSPLGQGLYGYTF
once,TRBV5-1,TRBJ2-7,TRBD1,TGCGCCAGCAGCTTGGGTGGGACAGGGAGTCACGAGCAGTACTTC,CASSLGGTGSHEQYF
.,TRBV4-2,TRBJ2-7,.,TGTGCCAGCAGCCACAGCCCTAACGGACTGGGCCCTTACGAGCAGTACTTC,CASSHSPNGLGPYEQYF
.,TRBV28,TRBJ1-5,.,TGTGCCAGCAGCCGTGACAGAGGCAATCAGCCCCAGCATTTT,CASSRDRGNQPQHF
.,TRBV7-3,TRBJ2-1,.,TGTGCCAGCAGCCCTGGCGTGGGGCACAACAATGAGCAGTTCTTC,CASSPGVGHNNEQFF
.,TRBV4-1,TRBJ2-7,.,TGCGCCAGCAGCCAATCCCTGCAGGGCGGCGACGAGCAGTACTTC,CASSQSLQGGDEQYF
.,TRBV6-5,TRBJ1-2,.,TGTGCCAGCAGTTACTCAGGGGTCTATGGCTACACCTTC,CASSYSGVYGYTF
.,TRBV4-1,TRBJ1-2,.,TGCGCCAGCAGCCAAGAAAGTGGCACGGGCTACACCTTC,CASSQESGTGYTF
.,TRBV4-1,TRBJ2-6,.,TGCGCCAGCAGCCAACCCCGAGGGGCCAACGTCCTGACTTTC,CASSQPRGANVLTF
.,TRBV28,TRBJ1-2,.,TGTGCCAGCAGTTCGCCTCGGACAGCTTACTATGGCTACACCTTC,CASSSPRTAYYGYTF
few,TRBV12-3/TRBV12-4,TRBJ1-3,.,TGTGCCAGCAGTTTATACTCTGGAAACACCATATATTTT,CASSLYSGNTIYF
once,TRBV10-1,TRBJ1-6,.,TGCGCCAGCAGTATGGACAACGGGATTTCACCCCTCCACTTT,CASSMDNGISPLHF
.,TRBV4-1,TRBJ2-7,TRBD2,TGCGCCAGCAGCGCTACTAGCGGGAGAAGGGGATCCTACGAGCAGTACTTC,CASSATSGRRGSYEQYF
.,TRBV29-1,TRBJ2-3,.,TGCAGCGTTGAGGACAGTAGCACAGATACGCAGTATTTT,CSVEDSSTDTQYF
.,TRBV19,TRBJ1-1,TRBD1,TGTGCCAGTAGTATTACCCTAACAGGGGTAGCTGAAGCTTTCTTT,CASSITLTGVAEAFF
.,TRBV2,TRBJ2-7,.,TGTGCCAGCAGTATACAAGGGACCCGCTACGAGCAGTACTTC,CASSIQGTRYEQYF
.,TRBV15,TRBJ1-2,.,TGTGCCACCAGCAGAGATAAGGGAGAGTATGGCTACACCTTC,CATSRDKGEYGYTF
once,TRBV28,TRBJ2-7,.,TGTGCCAGCAGTTTAAAACCGTCCTACGAGCAGTACTTC,CASSLKPSYEQYF
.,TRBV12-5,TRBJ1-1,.,TGTGCTAGTGGCAAGGACAGTGCTGAAGCTTTCTTT,CASGKDSAEAFF
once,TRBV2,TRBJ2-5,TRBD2,TGTGCCAGCAGTCACGGACTAGCGGGAGGGCAAGAGACCCAGTACTTC,CASSHGLAGGQETQYF
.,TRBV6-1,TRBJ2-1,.,TGTGCCAGCAGTGATGGGACTTTCTACAATGAGCAGTTCTTC,CASSDGTFYNEQFF
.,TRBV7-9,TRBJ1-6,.,TGTGCCAGCAGCTTAGACCGAGGGTTCGGGTATAATTCACCCCTCCACTTT,CASSLDRGFGYNSPLHF
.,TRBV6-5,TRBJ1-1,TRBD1,TGTGCCAGCAGTCCCTGGACAGGGGCGGTGGCTTTCTTT,CASSPWTGAVAFF
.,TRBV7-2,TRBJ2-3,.,TGTGCCAGCAGCTTTCGGGCTAGCGAGTACACAGATACGCAGTATTTT,CASSFRASEYTDTQYF
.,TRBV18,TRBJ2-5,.,TGTGCCAGCTCACGATCAATCCAAGAGACCCAGTACTTC,CASSRSIQETQYF
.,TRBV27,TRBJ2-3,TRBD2,TGTGCCAGCAGTCCGGGACTAGCGGTTCTGCCTAGCACGGATACGCAGTATTTT,CASSPGLAVLPSTDTQYF
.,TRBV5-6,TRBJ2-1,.,TGTGCCAGCAGAAACTACAATGAGCAGTTCTTC,CASRNYNEQFF
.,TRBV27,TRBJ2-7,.,TGTGCCTACCGCAGGGGGAGGGGGTACGAGCAGTACTTC,CAYRRGRGYEQYF
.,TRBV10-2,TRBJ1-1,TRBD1,TGCGCCAGCCACTCCCGGGACAGAGCTTTCTTT,CASHSRDRAFF